This is a list of T cell receptor beta chains from one sample in a study of blood T cells in healthy people across ages. TCRdb called the 5' RACE reads again in MiXCR, with one record for every CDR3 protein. The top ten hold approximately 10% of the sample, which has around 1.5 million distinct CDR3 sequences, about 31% seen once. The sequenced material came from blood. All receptors derive from a woman aged 25 to 39 in good health. Each CDR3 is given with its conserved first and last residue. D genes are given only for firm matches. Expanded clones get a size class; other rows say once, few or many, or leave the size out.

j_call: TRBJ1-5; clone_size: -; d_call: -; cdr3_length: 16; v_call: TRBV6-1; cdr3_nt: TGTGCCAGCAGAAGGTCAGGGAACCCTATCAATCAGCCCCAGCATTTT; cdr3_aa: CASRRSGNPINQPQHF
j_call: TRBJ2-3; clone_size: few; d_call: -; cdr3_length: 17; v_call: TRBV20-1; cdr3_nt: TGCAGTGCTAACGAAGCGGTGGGTCTTCTTAGCACAGATACGCAGTATTTT; cdr3_aa: CSANEAVGLLSTDTQYF
j_call: TRBJ2-5; clone_size: many; d_call: -; cdr3_length: 13; v_call: TRBV5-1; cdr3_nt: TGCGCCAGCAGCGCGGGACAGCAAGAGACCCAGTACTTC; cdr3_aa: CASSAGQQETQYF
j_call: TRBJ1-2; clone_size: -; d_call: TRBD1; cdr3_length: 15; v_call: TRBV20-1; cdr3_nt: TGCAGTGCTAGAGAATCAGCCCAGGGGGACTATGGCTACACCTTC; cdr3_aa: CSARESAQGDYGYTF
j_call: TRBJ2-7; clone_size: few; d_call: -; cdr3_length: 15; v_call: TRBV27; cdr3_nt: TGTGCCAGCAGTCTCATACTCCGCGCGGGCTACGAGCAGTACTTC; cdr3_aa: CASSLILRAGYEQYF
j_call: TRBJ2-7; clone_size: few; d_call: TRBD2; cdr3_length: 13; v_call: TRBV2; cdr3_nt: TGTGCCAGCAATCCGACTAGCGGGTACGAGCAGTACTTC; cdr3_aa: CASNPTSGYEQYF
j_call: TRBJ2-2; clone_size: few; d_call: -; cdr3_length: 9; v_call: TRBV10-3; cdr3_nt: TGTGCCGCCACCGGGGAGCTGTTTTTT; cdr3_aa: CAATGELFF
j_call: TRBJ1-1; clone_size: few; d_call: -; cdr3_length: 16; v_call: TRBV7-2; cdr3_nt: TGTGCCAGCAGCACTTATTATGGGGGTTCTTACACTGAAGCTTTCTTT; cdr3_aa: CASSTYYGGSYTEAFF
j_call: TRBJ1-5; clone_size: -; d_call: -; cdr3_length: 13; v_call: TRBV6-5; cdr3_nt: TGTGCCAGCAGCCGACAGGAGGGTCAGCCCCAGCATTTT; cdr3_aa: CASSRQEGQPQHF
j_call: TRBJ2-5; clone_size: once; d_call: -; cdr3_length: 15; v_call: TRBV20-1; cdr3_nt: TGCAGTGCCTGTGGGGTCCCCGCCTTTCCAGAGACCCAGTACTTC; cdr3_aa: CSACGVPAFPETQYF
j_call: TRBJ1-6; clone_size: few; d_call: -; cdr3_length: 15; v_call: TRBV20-1; cdr3_nt: TGCAGTGCTAGATCGACGGCAGGACGTAATTCACCCCTCCACTTT; cdr3_aa: CSARSTAGRNSPLHF
j_call: TRBJ2-7; clone_size: -; d_call: TRBD1; cdr3_length: 15; v_call: TRBV5-6; cdr3_nt: TGTGCCAGCAGCACCCTGGACAGGGGGCCCTACGAGCAGTACTTC; cdr3_aa: CASSTLDRGPYEQYF
j_call: TRBJ1-5; clone_size: few; d_call: TRBD1; cdr3_length: 16; v_call: TRBV27; cdr3_nt: TGTGCCAGCAGTCCAAGGACAGGGGGCGGTACTCAGCCCCAGCATTTT; cdr3_aa: CASSPRTGGGTQPQHF
j_call: TRBJ2-7; clone_size: -; d_call: -; cdr3_length: 12; v_call: TRBV29-1; cdr3_nt: TGCAGCGTCATGACTAACACCTACGAGCAGTACTTC; cdr3_aa: CSVMTNTYEQYF
j_call: TRBJ2-3; clone_size: many; d_call: -; cdr3_length: 14; v_call: TRBV12-3/TRBV12-4; cdr3_nt: TGTGCCAGCAGCCTGACAGAAGCCACAGATACGCAGTATTTT; cdr3_aa: CASSLTEATDTQYF
j_call: TRBJ2-5; clone_size: -; d_call: TRBD2; cdr3_length: 15; v_call: TRBV7-9; cdr3_nt: TGTGCCAGCAGCTCGGGTAGCGGGAGGTTGAAGACCCAGTACTTC; cdr3_aa: CASSSGSGRLKTQYF
j_call: TRBJ2-7; clone_size: -; d_call: TRBD1; cdr3_length: 14; v_call: TRBV25-1; cdr3_nt: TGTGCCAGTAGACAGGGGGCGACGTTCAATGAGCAGTACTTC; cdr3_aa: CASRQGATFNEQYF
j_call: TRBJ2-7; clone_size: -; d_call: -; cdr3_length: 10; v_call: TRBV3-1; cdr3_nt: TGTGCCAGCAGCCAAAACCAGCAGTACTTC; cdr3_aa: CASSQNQQYF
j_call: TRBJ1-1; clone_size: few; d_call: -; cdr3_length: 12; v_call: TRBV20-1; cdr3_nt: TGCAGTGCGTACCCCGGGGAGGCTGAAGCTTTCTTT; cdr3_aa: CSAYPGEAEAFF
j_call: TRBJ2-2; clone_size: -; d_call: TRBD1; cdr3_length: 17; v_call: TRBV7-2; cdr3_nt: TGTGCCAGCAGCTTAGCGGCCGGGACAGGGCCAACCGGGGAGCTGTTTTTT; cdr3_aa: CASSLAAGTGPTGELFF
j_call: TRBJ2-5; clone_size: few; d_call: TRBD2; cdr3_length: 15; v_call: TRBV20-1; cdr3_nt: TGCAGTGCTCCTTGGGATAGCGGGAGCCGGAGTACCCAGTACTTC; cdr3_aa: CSAPWDSGSRSTQYF
j_call: TRBJ2-1; clone_size: -; d_call: TRBD2; cdr3_length: 17; v_call: TRBV6-7; cdr3_nt: TGTGCCAGCACCCAACGACTAGCGGGGGGGACCTACAATGAGCAGTTCTTC; cdr3_aa: CASTQRLAGGTYNEQFF
j_call: TRBJ1-6; clone_size: -; d_call: -; cdr3_length: 16; v_call: TRBV20-1; cdr3_nt: TGCAGTGCTAGAGATGCGGACGGACTCGATAATTCACCCCTCCACTTT; cdr3_aa: CSARDADGLDNSPLHF
j_call: TRBJ1-2; clone_size: many; d_call: TRBD1; cdr3_length: 19; v_call: TRBV20-1; cdr3_nt: TGCAGTGCTAGGAACTTATCCGGGACAGGGTTCGGGGGAGACTATGGCTACACCTTC; cdr3_aa: CSARNLSGTGFGGDYGYTF